This note documents a single T cell receptor (beta chain) sequence. The data originate from a study of siplizumab effects on memory and regulatory T cells. TCR templates numbering approximately 94,000 were assayed per sample. The assay was immunoSEQ multiplex PCR, and TCRdb's table has in-frame clones only and misses some. This repertoire shows tens of thousands of clones, under 95% found once; its top ten account for 6.5% to 8%. Per germline, CDR1 SGHAT and CDR2 FQNNGV. The CDR3 is 16 residues long. V was pared by 7 bases and J by 5 bases, with 18 bases between. The source of this sequence is a human donor in good health. This chain joins TRBV11-2 and TRBJ1-6; possibly TRBD1 for D (6 bases). The sequenced sample was CD8+ T cells sorted from blood. The CDR3 spells CASTPRTATHNSPLHF. The CDR3 nucleotides read TGTGCCAGCACCCCAAGGACAGCGACTCATAATTCACCCCTCCACTTT. Full variable domain (outside the CDR3, taken from reference TRBV11-2 and TRBJ1-6): EAGVAQSPRYKIIEKRQSVAFWCNPISGHATLYWYQQILGQGPKLLIQFQNNGVVDDSQLPKDRFSAERLKGVDSTLKIQPAKLEDSAVYLCASTPRTATHNSPLHFGNGTRLTVT.